These 12 T cell receptor beta chains came from one sample sequenced in a study of CD8 T cells in ankylosing spondylitis. Regarding the study as a whole: Made up of eight highly homologous variants, a TCR beta motif appeared characteristic of ankylosing spondylitis blood.

Which antigens these TCRs recognize remains unknown. TCRdb reprocessed the 5' RACE reads with MiXCR, giving one entry per CDR3 protein. This table has about 500,000 distinct CDR3 sequences, about 5% appearing once. Input material: blood, either unsorted or a sorted T cell fraction (not recorded which). The source of these receptors is a male donor with ankylosing spondylitis.

This clonotype showed up many times. V usage is TRBV5-6 and J usage is TRBJ2-1; D is possibly TRBD2 (5 bases). V lost 3 bases, J lost 2 bases, and 9 bases lay in between. Germline CDR1 reads SGHDT; CDR2 reads YYEEEE. CDR3 length: 14 amino acids. The CDR3 DNA sequence: TGTGCCAGCAGCTCCCGGGGTCCCTACAATGAGCAGTTCTTC. Translation gives CASSSRGPYNEQFF.

At least ten counts were recorded for this clonotype. The chain joins TRBV10-3 to TRBJ1-6; 9 positions match TRBD1. V trimming: 6 bases; J trimming: 5 bases; junction bases outside the gene matches: 5. This CDR3 contains 15 residues. CDR1 ENHRY and CDR2 SYGVKD come from the germline V gene. CDR3 sequence: CAIRGTGSDNSPLHF. The DNA of the CDR3 is TGTGCCATCAGGGGGACAGGGTCGGATAATTCACCCCTCCACTTT.

Ten or more counts support this clonotype. The chain has TRBV12-3 or TRBV12-4 and TRBJ2-1, with a possible D match to TRBD1 (5 bases). V lost 8 bases to trimming and J lost 8 bases, with 22 bases between them. This CDR3 contains 15 residues. CDR3 region: CASWSLGWQGYEQFF. In DNA form, the CDR3 reads TGTGCCAGCTGGTCATTGGGGTGGCAGGGCTATGAGCAGTTCTTC.

This clonotype was seen at least ten times. The chain couples TRBV14 to TRBJ2-7, with unresolved D. Per germline, CDR1 SGHDN and CDR2 FVKESK. This CDR3 comprises 12 residues. Trimming pared 1 base from V and 5 bases from J, leaving 6 bases between. Here the CDR3 reads CASSQGFDEQYF. CDR3 nucleotide sequence: TGTGCCAGCAGCCAAGGGTTCGACGAGCAGTACTTC.

This clonotype occurred many times. The rearrangement uses TRBV19 and TRBJ1-1; D not certain. Trimming left V 2 bases short and J 1 base short, with 5 bases between. This CDR3 is 13 amino acids long. In germline, CDR1 is LNHDA, CDR2 SQIVND (reference sequence). The DNA of the CDR3 is TGTGCCAGTAGTATATGGGAGAACACTGAAGCTTTCTTT. This sequence encodes CASSIWENTEAFF.

This rearrangement joins TRBV5-8 to TRBJ2-7; maybe TRBD1 (6 bases). Germline lookup yields CDR1 SGHTS and CDR2 YDEGEE. CDR3 length equals 14 residues. V dropped 8 bases and J dropped 3 bases, with 18 bases sitting between them. The CDR3 reads CARSTRDIFYEQYF. CDR3 sequence (DNA): TGTGCCAGGAGCACCCGGGACATCTTCTACGAGCAGTACTTC. Complete variable domain (other parts from reference TRBV5-8 and TRBJ2-7): EAGVTQSPTHLIKTRGQQATLRCSPISGHTSVYWYQQALGLGLQFLLWYDEGEERNRGNFPPRFSGRQFPNYSSELNVNALELEDSALYLCARSTRDIFYEQYFGPGTRLTVT.

This rearrangement joins TRBV3-1 to TRBJ2-4; 8 bases agree with TRBD1. This CDR3 spans 14 amino acids. V dropped 2 bases and J dropped 6; count of bases not matched to a gene: 3. Germline values: CDR1 LGHDT, CDR2 YNNKEL (reference sequence). The CDR3 DNA sequence: TGTGCCAGCAGCCAACCAGGGGGCGCAAACATTCAGTACTTC. It is translated as CASSQPGGANIQYF. Supplemented by reference TRBV3-1 and TRBJ2-4, the full variable domain reads DTAVSQTPKYLVTQMGNDKSIKCEQNLGHDTMYWYKQDSKKFLKIMFSYNNKELIINETVPNRFSPKSPDKAHLNLHINSLELGDSAVYFCASSQPGGANIQYFGAGTRLSVL.

This clonotype showed up many times. V gene TRBV6-2 or TRBV6-3 combines with J gene TRBJ2-2; D gene ambiguous. The germline V and J ends were trimmed by 4 bases and 1 base, with 7 bases remaining between them. The CDR3 spans 14 residues. Germline assignment: CDR1 MNHEY and CDR2 SVGEGT. This chain's CDR3 is CASSFPGNTGELFF. CDR3 DNA: TGTGCCAGCAGTTTCCCAGGGAACACCGGGGAGCTGTTTTTT.

This clonotype was seen repeatedly, ten times or more. This rearrangement joins TRBV21-1 to TRBJ2-7; the table's TRBD1 call for D was not verified on the DNA. TRBV21-1 is an annotated pseudogene. The CDR3 consists of 15 residues. Written as DNA, the CDR3 is TGTGCCAGCATCCCCCAGGGACGGAACACCTACGAGCAGTACTTC. Amino acid sequence: CASIPQGRNTYEQYF.

This clonotype showed up many times. CDR3 bases: TGTGCCACCAGTGACCCGGGACAGGGTACATACGAGCAGTACTTC. Encoded protein: CATSDPGQGTYEQYF. This sequence joins TRBV24-1 and TRBJ2-7; 9 nucleotides align to TRBD1. V was pared by 4 bases and J by 4 bases, with 7 bases of the junction left unmatched. Germline CDR1 is KGHDR and CDR2 is SFDVKD. This CDR3 spans 15 amino acids.

This clonotype was detected only a few times. V and J are TRBV5-1 and TRBJ2-7; TRBD2 aligns across 14 bases. CDR3 length equals 21 residues. Germline V lookup: CDR1 SGHRS, CDR2 YFSETQ. V dropped 4 bases and J dropped 7; count of bases not matched to a gene: 25. The CDR3 protein is CASSPPFARGLAGVEVREQYF. The CDR3 nucleotides read TGCGCCAGCAGCCCTCCCTTCGCGCGGGGACTAGCGGGAGTGGAAGTTAGGGAGCAGTACTTC.

There are a few counts of this clonotype. The rearrangement uses TRBV2 and TRBJ2-6, with D possibly TRBD1 on 6 matching bases. The germline gives CDR1 SNHLY, CDR2 FYNNEI. CDR3 length: 16 amino acids. Trimming removed 3 bases at V and 0 bases at J, with 9 bases between. The CDR3 loop reads CASSDRGRSGANVLTF. The CDR3 DNA follows: TGTGCCAGCAGTGACAGGGGACGCTCTGGGGCCAACGTCCTGACTTTC.